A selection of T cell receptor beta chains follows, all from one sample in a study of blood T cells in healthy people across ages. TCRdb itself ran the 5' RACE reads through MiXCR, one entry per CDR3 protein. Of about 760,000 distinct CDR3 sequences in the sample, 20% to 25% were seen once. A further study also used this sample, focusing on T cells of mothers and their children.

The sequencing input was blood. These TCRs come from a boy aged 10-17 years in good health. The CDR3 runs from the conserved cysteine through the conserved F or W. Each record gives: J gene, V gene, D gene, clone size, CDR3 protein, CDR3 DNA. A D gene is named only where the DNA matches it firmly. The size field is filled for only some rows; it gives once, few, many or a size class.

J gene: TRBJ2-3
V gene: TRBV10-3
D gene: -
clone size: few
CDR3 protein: CAISRTTGREPDTQYF
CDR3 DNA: TGTGCCATCAGTAGAACGACAGGAAGGGAACCAGATACGCAGTATTTT

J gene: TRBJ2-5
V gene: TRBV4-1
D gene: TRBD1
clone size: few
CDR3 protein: CASSQSATGEETQYF
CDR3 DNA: TGCGCCAGCAGCCAATCGGCCACAGGGGAAGAGACCCAGTACTTC

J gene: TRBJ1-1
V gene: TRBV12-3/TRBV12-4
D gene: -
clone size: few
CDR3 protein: CASSLRGRGVNTEAFF
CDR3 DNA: TGTGCCAGCAGTTTACGGGGTAGGGGGGTGAACACTGAAGCTTTCTTT

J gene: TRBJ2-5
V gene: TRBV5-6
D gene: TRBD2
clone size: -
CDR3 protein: CASSSRTSGARETQYF
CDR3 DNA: TGTGCCAGCAGCTCGAGGACTAGCGGGGCCCGGGAGACCCAGTACTTC

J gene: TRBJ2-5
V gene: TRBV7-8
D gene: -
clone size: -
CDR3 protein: CASSLGAAEIQETQYF
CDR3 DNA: TGTGCCAGCAGCTTGGGGGCTGCGGAGATCCAAGAGACCCAGTACTTC

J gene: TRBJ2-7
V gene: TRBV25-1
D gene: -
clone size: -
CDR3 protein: CASSAAGEQYF
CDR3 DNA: TGTGCCAGCAGTGCTGCTGGGGAGCAGTACTTC

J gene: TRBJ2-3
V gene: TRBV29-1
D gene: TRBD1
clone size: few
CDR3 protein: CSVGGTGVDTQYF
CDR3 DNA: TGCAGCGTGGGTGGGACAGGGGTAGATACGCAGTATTTT

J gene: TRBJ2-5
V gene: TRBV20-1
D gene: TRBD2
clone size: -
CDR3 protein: CSARSGAKSGQYF
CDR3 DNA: TGCAGTGCTCGAAGCGGGGCCAAGAGTGGCCAGTACTTC

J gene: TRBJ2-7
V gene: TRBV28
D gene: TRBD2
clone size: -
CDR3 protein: CASSLPTYHGAGGSSYEQYF
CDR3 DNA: TGTGCCAGCAGTTTACCCACTTACCACGGCGCTGGCGGGAGCTCCTACGAGCAGTACTTC

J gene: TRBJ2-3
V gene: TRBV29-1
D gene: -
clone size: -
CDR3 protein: CSVESQGADTQYF
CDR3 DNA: TGCAGCGTTGAATCTCAGGGAGCAGATACGCAGTATTTT

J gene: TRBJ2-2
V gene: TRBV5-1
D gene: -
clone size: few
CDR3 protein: CASSFEGTGELFF
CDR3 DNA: TGCGCCAGCAGCTTCGAGGGCACCGGGGAGCTGTTTTTT

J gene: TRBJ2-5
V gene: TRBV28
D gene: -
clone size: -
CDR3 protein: CASSLAGKIETQYF
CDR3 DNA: TGTGCCAGCAGTTTGGCAGGGAAAATTGAGACCCAGTACTTC

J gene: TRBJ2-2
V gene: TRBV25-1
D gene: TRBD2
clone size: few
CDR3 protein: CASGNRRGAGELFF
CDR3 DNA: TGTGCCAGCGGGAACCGTCGGGGGGCCGGGGAGCTGTTTTTT

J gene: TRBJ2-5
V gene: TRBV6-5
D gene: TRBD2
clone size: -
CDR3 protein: CASSLGLAIKETQYF
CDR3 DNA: TGTGCCAGCAGTTTAGGACTAGCGATAAAAGAGACCCAGTACTTC

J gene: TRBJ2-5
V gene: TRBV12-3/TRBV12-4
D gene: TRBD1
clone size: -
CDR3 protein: CASSITGGPEQYF
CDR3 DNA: TGTGCCAGCAGCATTACAGGGGGGCCTGAGCAGTACTTC

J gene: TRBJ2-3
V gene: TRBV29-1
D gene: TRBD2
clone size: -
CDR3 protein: CSVDRLANTDTQYF
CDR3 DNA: TGCAGCGTTGACAGACTAGCGAACACAGATACGCAGTATTTT

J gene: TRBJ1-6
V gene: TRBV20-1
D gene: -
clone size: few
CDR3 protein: CSARDGVRSSYNSPLHF
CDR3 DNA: TGCAGTGCTAGAGATGGGGTCCGGAGCTCCTATAATTCACCCCTCCACTTT

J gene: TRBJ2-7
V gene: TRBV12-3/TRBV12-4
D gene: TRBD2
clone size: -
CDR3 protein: CASSPSSGPFYEQYF
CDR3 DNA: TGTGCCAGCAGTCCCTCTAGCGGGCCCTTCTACGAGCAGTACTTC

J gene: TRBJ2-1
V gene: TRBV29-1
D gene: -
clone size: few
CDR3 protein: CSVSLNEQFF
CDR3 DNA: TGCAGCGTCTCTCTAAATGAGCAGTTCTTC

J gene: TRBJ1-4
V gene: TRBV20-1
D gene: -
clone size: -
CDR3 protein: CSASGGGGKLFF
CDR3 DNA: TGCAGTGCTAGTGGGGGCGGGGGAAAACTGTTTTTT

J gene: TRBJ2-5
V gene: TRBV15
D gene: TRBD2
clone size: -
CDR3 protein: CATSTASGGREETQYF
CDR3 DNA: TGTGCCACCAGTACTGCTAGCGGGGGCCGAGAAGAGACCCAGTACTTC

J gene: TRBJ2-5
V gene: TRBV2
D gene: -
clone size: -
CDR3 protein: CASSENPDRPGETQYF
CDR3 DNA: TGTGCCAGCAGTGAAAATCCCGACAGGCCGGGGGAGACCCAGTACTTC

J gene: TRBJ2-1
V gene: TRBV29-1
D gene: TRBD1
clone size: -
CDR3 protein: CSVVRGRVIDDEQFF
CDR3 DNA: TGCAGCGTTGTGAGGGGGCGGGTGATAGACGATGAGCAGTTCTTC

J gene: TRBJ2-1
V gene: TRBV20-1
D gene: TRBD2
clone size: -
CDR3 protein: CSARPGLAVYNEQFF
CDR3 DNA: TGCAGTGCTAGACCGGGACTAGCGGTTTACAATGAGCAGTTCTTC

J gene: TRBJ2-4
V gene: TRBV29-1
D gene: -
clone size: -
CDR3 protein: CSVGQGSVQHF
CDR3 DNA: -

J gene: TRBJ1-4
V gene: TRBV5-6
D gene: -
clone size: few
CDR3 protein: CASSEVGGATNEKLFF
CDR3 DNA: TGTGCCAGCAGCGAGGTGGGCGGAGCAACTAATGAAAAACTGTTTTTT

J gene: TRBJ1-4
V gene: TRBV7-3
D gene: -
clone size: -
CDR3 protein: CASSLTGGRSEKLFF
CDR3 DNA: TGTGCCAGCAGCTTAACGGGGGGGAGAAGTGAAAAACTGTTTTTT

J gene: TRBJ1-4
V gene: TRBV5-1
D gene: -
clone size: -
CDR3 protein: CASSFGGGTTNEKLFF
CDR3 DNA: TGCGCCAGCAGCTTTGGGGGGGGCACAACTAATGAAAAACTGTTTTTT

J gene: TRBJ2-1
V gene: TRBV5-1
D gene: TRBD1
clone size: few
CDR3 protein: CASSLGKGQGSLRNEQFF
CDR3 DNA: TGCGCCAGCAGCTTGGGAAAAGGACAGGGAAGTTTGAGGAATGAGCAGTTCTTC

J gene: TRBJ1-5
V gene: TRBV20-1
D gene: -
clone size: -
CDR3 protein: CSDREDRVGNQPQHF
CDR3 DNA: TGCAGTGATAGAGAAGATAGGGTGGGCAATCAGCCCCAGCATTTT

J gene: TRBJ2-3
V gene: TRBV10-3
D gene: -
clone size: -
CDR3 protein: CASIRGSGGSTDTQYF
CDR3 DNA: TGTGCCTCCATCAGAGGTTCCGGGGGAAGCACAGATACGCAGTATTTT